Following are 25 T cell receptor beta chains from one sample sequenced in a study of cytomegalovirus exposure and HLA in healthy donors. 13 Jbeta primers and 60 Vbeta primers were used for the PCR. The data were produced by immunoSEQ multiplex PCR, yet TCRdb's version contains in-frame clones alone and is incomplete. Among approximately 140,000 clones listed, 88% were seen once. Source material: PBMCs. These receptors all stem from a woman aged 40 to 50 in good health and CMV-seronegative.

A note on this clone: In the same sample, other DNA sequences code for this CDR3. The rearrangement uses TRBV30 and TRBJ2-1; tentative D call: TRBD2 (5 bases). CDR1 GTSNPN and CDR2 SVGIG come from the germline V gene (reference sequence). CDR3 size: 15 residues. V lost 0 bases to trimming and J lost 4 bases, with 13 bases between them. CDR3 sequence reads: CAWSVGLAGYNEQFF. CDR3 DNA sequence: TGTGCCTGGAGTGTTGGTCTAGCCGGTTACAATGAGCAGTTCTTC.

This rearrangement joins TRBV6-5 to TRBJ2-2; D uncertain. CDR3 length: 14 amino acids. V was shortened by 0 bases and J by 4 bases, with 6 bases between the two germline ends. CDR1 is MNHEY and CDR2 is SVGAGI in the germline V gene. The CDR3 DNA reads TGTGCCAGCAGTTACTCGAAGCCCACCGGGGAGCTGTTTTTT. Its protein product is CASSYSKPTGELFF.

This clone was picked up a small number of times. The chain carries TRBV2 and TRBJ2-1; 11 bases are a match to TRBD2. V was clipped by 7 bases and J by 4 bases; unmatched bases: 3. Germline V gene data show CDR1 as SNHLY and CDR2 as FYNNEI. This CDR3 contains 14 residues. The CDR3 reads CASIGTSGYNEQFF. CDR3 nucleotides: TGTGCCAGCATAGGGACTAGCGGTTACAATGAGCAGTTCTTC. The full variable domain, in which reference TRBV2 and TRBJ2-1 provide the parts outside the CDR3, is EPEVTQTPSHQVTQMGQEVILRCVPISNHLYFYWYRQILGQKVEFLVSFYNNEISEKSEIFDDQFSVERPDGSNFTLKIRSTKLEDSAMYFCASIGTSGYNEQFFGPGTRLTVL.

The rearrangement joins TRBV27 to TRBJ2-2; no clear D. CDR1 is MNHEY and CDR2 is SMNVEV in the germline V gene (reference sequence). The CDR3 extends over 12 amino acids. Trimming removed 3 bases at V and 5 bases at J, with 4 bases between. The CDR3 DNA reads TGTGCCAGCAGTTTCCTGACCGGGGAGCTGTTTTTT. Protein: CASSFLTGELFF.

Only one count was recorded for this clone. An end of the junction does not agree with germline; a read error may underlie this. The rearrangement links TRBV11-3 to TRBJ2-1; TRBD2 matches at 10 bases. The length of the CDR3 is 16 residues. Per the germline V gene, CDR1 is SGHNT and CDR2 is YENEEA. CDR3 sequence (DNA): TGTGCCAGCAGCTCCCCGAGCGGGAGGGCCTACGATGAGCAGTTCTTC. Encoded protein: CASSSPSGRAYDEQFF.

The chain uses TRBV11-3 and TRBJ2-3, with D perhaps TRBD2 (6 bases). V dropped 4 bases and J dropped 6 bases, with 14 bases sitting between them. There are 14 residues in the CDR3. The V gene's germline CDR1 is SGHNT and CDR2 YENEEA. The CDR3 DNA reads TGTGCCAGCAGCTCCAGTGGCGGGGCTGATACGCAGTATTTT. Translating it yields CASSSSGGADTQYF.

This chain joins TRBV19 and TRBJ2-1; 10 bases agree with TRBD2. V lost 3 bases, J lost 6 bases, and 2 bases stayed unmatched. This CDR3 has 14 amino acids. Germline V gene lookup returns CDR1 LNHDA and CDR2 SQIVND (reference sequence). The CDR3 is CASSILAGVNEQFF. Written as DNA, the CDR3 is TGTGCCAGTAGTATCCTAGCGGGAGTCAATGAGCAGTTCTTC.

The chain has TRBV6-1 and TRBJ2-7; TRBD1 agrees at 8 bases. This CDR3 spans 13 amino acids. V shed 7 bases, J shed 2 bases, and the junction held 4 bases outside the gene matches. CDR1 MNHNS and CDR2 SASEGT come from the germline V gene. The CDR3 region has the DNA TGTGCCAGCACCGGACAGGGTCCCTACGAGCAGTACTTC. Protein: CASTGQGPYEQYF.

The chain carries TRBV19 and TRBJ2-1; possible D gene TRBD2, 5 bases. V shed 3 bases and J shed 0 bases, with 12 bases lying between them. The germline CDR1 and CDR2 sequences are LNHDA and SQIVND (reference sequence). CDR3 length equals 16 residues. Written as DNA, the CDR3 is TGTGCCAGTAGTATCCGTAGCGCGAGCTCCTACAATGAGCAGTTCTTC. Amino acid sequence: CASSIRSASSYNEQFF.

The chain joins TRBV27 to TRBJ1-2, with TRBD1 matching over 8 bases. V gave up 4 bases and J gave up 9 bases; unmatched junction bases: 7. The CDR3 covers 13 residues. From germline, CDR1 is MNHEY and CDR2 SMNVEV (reference sequence). The CDR3 loop is CASSSGGQESYTF. CDR3 sequence (DNA): TGTGCCAGCAGTTCGGGGGGACAGGAGAGCTACACCTTC.

The chain is built from TRBV7-9 and TRBJ2-3, with 7 bases fitting TRBD1. Germline loops: CDR1 SEHNR, CDR2 FQNEAQ (reference sequence). With 5 bases clipped from V and 4 bases from J, the junction kept 3 bases outside the gene matches. The CDR3 has 13 amino acids. The DNA of the CDR3 is TGTGCCAGCAGCGGGACAGTCCCAGATACGCAGTATTTT. This sequence encodes CASSGTVPDTQYF.

As to this clone: This same CDR3 is encoded by further DNA sequences in the sample. The chain combines TRBV28 with TRBJ2-7; D is uncertain. The CDR3 contains 12 residues. Deletions cut 6 bases from V and 4 bases from J, with 10 bases between. Germline values: CDR1 MDHEN, CDR2 SYDVKM. CDR3 nucleotides: TGTGCCAGCAGCCTGGCGGCTTACGAGCAGTACTTC. Amino acid sequence: CASSLAAYEQYF.

This rearrangement joins TRBV7-8 to TRBJ2-5, with D tentatively TRBD1 (6 bases). Looked up from germline, CDR1 is SGHVS and CDR2 is FQNEAQ. V was shortened by 5 bases and J by 1 base, with 23 bases between the two germline ends. This CDR3 has 18 residues. CDR3 protein: CASSPEWVPRDTQETQYF. The DNA for the CDR3 is TGTGCCAGCAGCCCAGAGTGGGTTCCGAGGGACACCCAAGAGACCCAGTACTTC.

This chain uses TRBV7-2 with TRBJ2-7, with a weak D call TRBD2 (6 bases). V dropped 4 bases and J dropped 0 bases, with 13 bases sitting between them. The CDR3 is made up of 15 amino acids. Germline V lookup: CDR1 SGHTA, CDR2 FQGNSA. Here the CDR3 reads CASSSILANSYEQYF. The CDR3 DNA sequence: TGTGCCAGCAGCTCAATCCTAGCGAACTCCTACGAGCAGTACTTC.

As to this clone: The junction differs from germline at one of its ends, possibly a read error. The chain recombines TRBV7-9 with TRBJ2-7, with D tentatively TRBD2 (5 bases). CDR1 SEHNR and CDR2 FQNEAQ come from the germline V gene (reference sequence). The CDR3 has 15 amino acids. CDR3 DNA sequence: TGTTCCAGCAGCCCTGACTGGGAGAGGACCTACGAGCAGTACTTC. It is translated as CSSSPDWERTYEQYF.

The chain joins TRBV7-8 to TRBJ2-5; 12 bases are shared with TRBD2. CDR1 is SGHVS and CDR2 is FQNEAQ in the germline V gene. J lost 5 bases, V lost 2 bases, and 6 bases had no gene match. This CDR3 region has 16 residues. DNA for the CDR3: TGTGCCAGCAGCTTATTCCCCACTAGCGGGGGGGAGACCCAGTACTTC. Translating gives CASSLFPTSGGETQYF.

J is TRBJ2-3 and V is TRBV28, with a possible D match to TRBD2 (6 bases). This CDR3 is built from 13 residues. In germline, CDR1 is MDHEN, CDR2 SYDVKM. Between the trimmed V and J ends, which lost 4 bases and 4 bases, there was a span of 9 bases. CDR3 sequence: CASSWGVPDTQYF. The CDR3 nucleotides are TGTGCCAGCAGTTGGGGGGTCCCAGATACGCAGTATTTT.

The V and J genes are TRBV7-2 and TRBJ1-4; possible D gene TRBD1, 6 bases. This CDR3 region has 14 residues. Trimming removed 6 bases at V and 8 bases at J, with 16 bases between. Germline V gene sequence: CDR1 SGHTA, CDR2 FQGNSA. CDR3 bases: TGTGCCAGCAGTTTGGCACAGGGTGGAGAAAAACTGTTTTTT. As protein: CASSLAQGGEKLFF.

This chain links TRBV28 with TRBJ1-1; D is unclear. The CDR3 totals 13 residues. V was clipped by 6 bases and J by 0 bases, with 8 bases between them. Germline V gene sequence: CDR1 MDHEN, CDR2 SYDVKM. The CDR3 loop is CASREILNTEAFF. The CDR3 DNA reads TGTGCCAGCAGGGAGATATTGAACACTGAAGCTTTCTTT.

Remarks on this clone: One junction end disagrees with the germline gene, perhaps due to a read error. This chain joins TRBV7-9 and TRBJ2-7, with 7 bases lining up with TRBD1. In germline, CDR1 is SEHNR, CDR2 FQNEAQ (reference sequence). There are 14 residues in the CDR3. The CDR3 nucleotides are TGTTCCAGCAGCCGGCCCCGGGACAGATACGAGCAGTACTTC. Translated: CSSSRPRDRYEQYF.

The chain recombines TRBV5-4 with TRBJ1-3, with D perhaps TRBD1 (5 bases). Germline V CDR1 and CDR2: SGHNT, YYREEE (reference sequence). V was clipped by 0 bases and J by 0 bases, with 7 bases between them. The CDR3 is 15 residues long. Here the CDR3 DNA reads TGTGCCAGCAGCTTGGTAGGGGCCTCTGGAAACACCATATATTTT. Translating gives CASSLVGASGNTIYF.

This clone was detected a few times. V gene TRBV7-2 combines with J gene TRBJ1-2; D is possibly TRBD1 (6 bases). CDR3 size: 13 residues. Germline lookup yields CDR1 SGHTA and CDR2 FQGNSA. Trimming stripped 6 bases from V and 4 bases from J, with 12 bases between. CDR3 DNA: TGTGCCAGCAGTCCAGGGGATGTCTATGGCTACACCTTC. This gives the protein CASSPGDVYGYTF.

The rearrangement uses TRBV19 and TRBJ2-7; a weak D match, TRBD1 (5 bases). The V end lost 6 bases, the J end lost 3 bases, and 15 bases lay between the germline ends. The CDR3 runs 14 residues. Germline lookup yields CDR1 LNHDA and CDR2 SQIVND (reference sequence). The CDR3 region is CASRPGHLVYEQYF. CDR3 sequence (DNA): TGTGCCAGTAGGCCCGGACACTTAGTCTACGAGCAGTACTTC.

The chain carries TRBV6-6 and TRBJ2-7; D perhaps matches TRBD2 (6 bases). The V end was cut by 9 bases, the J end by 2 bases, with 8 bases between. Germline V gene data show CDR1 as MNHNY and CDR2 as SVGAGI (reference sequence). CDR3 size: 11 residues. CDR3 protein: CASRGTYEQYF. As DNA, the CDR3 is TGTGCCAGTCGGGGGACCTACGAGCAGTACTTC.

This clone was picked up one time. The J gene is TRBJ2-7, the V gene TRBV2; 11 bases match TRBD1. The CDR3 spans 13 residues. The V gene end was trimmed by 9 bases and the J gene end by 4 bases; junction bases not matched to a gene: 5. Germline values: CDR1 SNHLY, CDR2 FYNNEI. The CDR3 is CARGTGGYYEQYF. CDR3 nucleotides: TGTGCCAGAGGGACAGGGGGGTATTACGAGCAGTACTTC.